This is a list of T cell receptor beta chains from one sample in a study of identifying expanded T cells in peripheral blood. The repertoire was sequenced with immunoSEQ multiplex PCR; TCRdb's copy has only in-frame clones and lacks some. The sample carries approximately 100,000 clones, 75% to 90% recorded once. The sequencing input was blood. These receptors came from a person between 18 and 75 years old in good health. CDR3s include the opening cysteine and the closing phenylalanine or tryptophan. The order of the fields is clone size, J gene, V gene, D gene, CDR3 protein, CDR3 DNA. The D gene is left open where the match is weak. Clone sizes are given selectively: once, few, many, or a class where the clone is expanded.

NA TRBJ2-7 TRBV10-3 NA CAISESGAGTVEQYF TGTGCCATCAGTGAATCAGGGGCCGGGACGGTCGAGCAGTACTTC
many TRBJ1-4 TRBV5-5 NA CASSFGHPNEKLFF TGTGCCAGCAGCTTCGGACACCCTAATGAAAAACTGTTTTTT
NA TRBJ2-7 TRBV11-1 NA CASSLDLPYEQYF TGTGCCAGCAGCTTAGACCTCCCCTACGAGCAGTACTTC
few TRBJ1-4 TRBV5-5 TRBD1 CASSSLDRGRGEKLFF TGTGCCAGCAGCTCCTTGGACAGGGGGCGGGGTGAAAAACTGTTTTTT
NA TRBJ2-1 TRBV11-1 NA CASSLSSGTYNEQFF TGTGCCAGCAGCTTAAGTAGCGGTACATACAATGAGCAGTTCTTC
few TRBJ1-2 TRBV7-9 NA CASSAFWDGYTF TGTGCCAGCAGCGCCTTTTGGGATGGCTACACCTTC
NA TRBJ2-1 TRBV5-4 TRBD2 CASSLAGVREQFF TGTGCCAGCAGCCTAGCGGGGGTGAGGGAGCAGTTCTTC
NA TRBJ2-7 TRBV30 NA CAQGTASYEQYF TGTGCCCAGGGGACGGCCTCCTACGAGCAGTACTTC
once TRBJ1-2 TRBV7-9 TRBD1 CASSVRQGLEGYTF TGTGCCAGCAGTGTCCGACAGGGTCTGGAAGGCTACACCTTC
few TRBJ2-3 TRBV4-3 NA CASSQEDSKDTQYF TGCGCCAGCAGCCAAGAAGATAGTAAAGATACGCAGTATTTT
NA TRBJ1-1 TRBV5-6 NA CASSPDLGSAEAFF TGTGCCAGCAGCCCGGATTTGGGTTCAGCTGAAGCTTTCTTT
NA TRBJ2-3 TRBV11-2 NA CASSSPLTADTQYF TGTGCCAGCAGCTCCCCCCTCACGGCAGATACGCAGTATTTT
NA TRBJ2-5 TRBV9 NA CASSVAKEETQYF TGTGCCAGCAGCGTGGCGAAAGAAGAGACCCAGTACTTC
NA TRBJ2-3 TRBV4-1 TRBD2 CASEGTSGGTDTQYF TGCGCCAGCGAGGGGACTAGCGGGGGCACAGATACGCAGTATTTT
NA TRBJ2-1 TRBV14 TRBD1 CASSLTGAEQFF TGTGCCAGCAGCCTCACAGGGGCTGAGCAGTTCTTC
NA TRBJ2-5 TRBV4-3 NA CASSQDLGEKETQYF TGCGCCAGCAGCCAAGATCTCGGGGAGAAGGAGACCCAGTACTTC
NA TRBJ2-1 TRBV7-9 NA CASSSSGRSYNEQFF TGTGCCAGCAGCAGTAGCGGCCGCTCCTACAATGAGCAGTTCTTC
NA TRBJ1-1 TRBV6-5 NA CASSYSHKEAFF TGTGCCAGCAGTTACTCCCACAAGGAAGCTTTCTTT
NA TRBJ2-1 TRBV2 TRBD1 CASSGAGGRYNEQFF TGTGCCAGCAGTGGGGCAGGGGGCAGGTACAATGAGCAGTTCTTC
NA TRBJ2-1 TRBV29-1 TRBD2 CSVDRSGATYNEQFF TGCAGCGTGGATCGTAGCGGGGCGACCTACAATGAGCAGTTCTTC
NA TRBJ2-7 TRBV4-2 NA CASSQGVGTAISPYEQYF TGTGCCAGCAGCCAAGGGGTCGGGACTGCGATCTCCCCCTACGAGCAGTACTTC
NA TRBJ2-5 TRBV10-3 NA CAISESGGPGGKETQYF TGTGCCATCAGTGAGTCGGGGGGGCCCGGAGGGAAAGAGACCCAGTACTTC
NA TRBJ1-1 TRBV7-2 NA CASSFYRHTEAFF TGTGCCAGCAGCTTCTACAGACACACTGAAGCTTTCTTT
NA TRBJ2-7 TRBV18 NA CASSPQRRPSYEQYF TGTGCCAGCTCACCACAGAGGCGACCCTCCTACGAGCAGTACTTC
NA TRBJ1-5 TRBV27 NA CASSLGTHQPQHF TGTGCCAGCAGTCTAGGAACCCATCAGCCCCAGCATTTT
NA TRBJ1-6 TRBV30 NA CAGNRDYNSPLHF TGTGCCGGTAACCGGGATTATAATTCACCCCTCCACTTT
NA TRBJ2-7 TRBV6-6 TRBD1 CASSLTGRQGSYEQYF TGTGCCAGCAGTCTTACTGGACGACAGGGGTCCTACGAGCAGTACTTC
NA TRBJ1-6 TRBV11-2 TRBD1 CASSATGTVNSPLHF TGTGCCAGCAGCGCGACTGGGACAGTCAATTCACCCCTCCACTTT
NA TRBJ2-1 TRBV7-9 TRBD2 CASSFTSGGSSFNEQFF TGTGCCAGCAGCTTCACTAGCGGGGGGTCGAGTTTTAATGAGCAGTTCTTC
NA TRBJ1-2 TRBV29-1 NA CSVEKGVTPGYTF TGCAGCGTTGAAAAGGGGGTAACCCCCGGCTACACCTTC
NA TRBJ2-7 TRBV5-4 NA CASSLELSREQYF TGTGCCAGCAGCTTGGAATTATCTCGGGAGCAGTACTTC
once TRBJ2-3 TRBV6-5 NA CASSYDPRGTQYF TGTGCCAGCAGTTACGACCCACGGGGTACGCAGTATTTT
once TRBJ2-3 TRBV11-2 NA CASSLASGFHTQYF TGTGCCAGCAGCTTAGCGTCAGGGTTCCATACGCAGTATTTT
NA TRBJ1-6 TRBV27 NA CASSLKGIPLNPRNSPLHF TGTGCCAGCAGTTTAAAGGGAATCCCGCTAAATCCGAGGAATTCACCCCTCCACTTT
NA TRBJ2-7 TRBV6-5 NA CASSYGGLGDYEQYF TGTGCCAGCAGTTACGGGGGTCTCGGCGACTACGAGCAGTACTTC